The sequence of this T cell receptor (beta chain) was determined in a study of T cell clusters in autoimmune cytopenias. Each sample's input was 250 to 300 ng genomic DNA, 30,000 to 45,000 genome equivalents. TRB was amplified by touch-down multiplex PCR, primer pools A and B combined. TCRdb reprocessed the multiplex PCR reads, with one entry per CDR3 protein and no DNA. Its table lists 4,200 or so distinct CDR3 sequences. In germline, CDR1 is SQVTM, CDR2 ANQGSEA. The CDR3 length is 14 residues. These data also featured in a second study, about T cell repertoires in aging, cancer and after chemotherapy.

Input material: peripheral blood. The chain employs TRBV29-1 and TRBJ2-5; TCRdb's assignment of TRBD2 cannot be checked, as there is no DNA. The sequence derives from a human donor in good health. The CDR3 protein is CSVDGGSRNERQYF.